Listed below are T cell receptor beta chains from one sample, sequenced in a study of OX40 agonist ivuxolimab in advanced cancers. Generated by immunoSEQ multiplex PCR, the TCRdb table keeps only in-frame clones and is missing some. Of fewer than 65,000 clones listed, roughly 90% were seen once; the top ten hold just over 1.4%. The input for sequencing was CD4+ or CD8+ T cells sorted from blood, taken in a trial of the OX40 agonist ivuxolimab. These receptors were taken from an adult with an advanced solid tumor such as melanoma, head and neck, liver or kidney cancer. Both conserved end residues are part of each CDR3. Each record gives: J gene, D gene, V gene, clone size, CDR3 protein, CDR3 DNA. D genes are given only for firm matches. Not every row has a clone size; where given, it reads once, few, many or a size class.

>TRBJ2-5|TRBD2|TRBV25-1|-
CARSTGLAGQETQYF
TGTGCCAGGTCAACGGGACTAGCGGGACAAGAGACCCAGTACTTC
>TRBJ2-7|TRBD2|TRBV6-5|-
CASSQLLAGNYEQYF
TGTGCCAGCAGCCAGTTACTAGCGGGGAACTACGAGCAGTACTTC
>TRBJ2-2|TRBD1|TRBV14|once
CASSRGAGGNTGELFF
TGTGCCAGCAGCCGCGGGGCAGGGGGCAACACCGGGGAGCTGTTTTTT
>TRBJ2-7|-|TRBV7-9|-
CASSPTAGLMEQYF
TGTGCCAGCAGCCCAACTGCGGGCCTAATGGAGCAGTACTTC
>TRBJ1-1|-|TRBV5-4|once
CASSSKSGNTEAFF
TGTGCCAGCAGCTCTAAATCGGGTAACACTGAAGCTTTCTTT
>TRBJ2-3|-|TRBV28|-
CASNQGDTQYF
TGTGCCAGCAACCAGGGCGATACGCAGTATTTT
>TRBJ1-2|TRBD1|TRBV28|once
CASSVTGDYGYTF
TGTGCCAGCAGTGTGACAGGGGACTATGGCTACACCTTC
>TRBJ1-3|-|TRBV6-5|-
CASSYSPSSSGNTIYF
TGTGCCAGCAGTTACTCCCCATCGAGCTCTGGAAACACCATATATTTT
>TRBJ2-1|TRBD2|TRBV19|-
CASSIVTGTSGYNEQFF
TGTGCCAGTAGTATAGTTACCGGGACTAGCGGCTACAATGAGCAGTTCTTC
>TRBJ2-5|-|TRBV28|-
CASRNPGSETQYF
TGTGCCAGCAGAAACCCGGGGAGTGAGACCCAGTACTTC
>TRBJ1-1|-|TRBV6-6|-
CASSSGGTAFF
TGTGCCAGCAGTTCAGGAGGGACTGCTTTCTTT
>TRBJ1-4|-|TRBV6-5|-
CASSYKPRDEKLFF
TGTGCCAGCAGTTACAAACCGAGGGATGAAAAACTGTTTTTT
>TRBJ1-2|TRBD1|TRBV7-9|-
CASSLGQGLDYGYTF
TGTGCCAGCAGCTTAGGACAGGGCTTAGACTATGGCTACACCTTC
>TRBJ2-2|-|TRBV10-3|-
CAIRGSGELFF
TGTGCCATTAGGGGTTCGGGGGAGCTGTTTTTT
>TRBJ1-1|-|TRBV7-6|-
CASSLDSLRTEAFF
TGTGCCAGCAGCTTAGACAGTCTCCGCACTGAAGCTTTCTTT
>TRBJ2-3|-|TRBV29-1|-
CSVEPAGDTQYF
TGCAGCGTTGAACCGGCCGGAGATACGCAGTATTTT